The clone carrying this T cell receptor (beta chain) appeared many times. The target antigen is unknown. The record originates from a study of blood T cells in healthy people across ages. Overall study findings and caveats: Diversity estimates from one million T cells were considered underestimates.

Sample-barcoded 5' priming and a J-beta primer mix drove a second PCR of roughly 6 to 12 cycles. CDR3-containing paired-end reads numbered at least 2.5 million in each sample. TCRdb re-derived calls from the 5' RACE reads in MiXCR, one entry per CDR3 protein. In the table there are around 800,000 distinct CDR3 sequences, under 45% of which are singletons. Germline V gene sequence: CDR1 SGHVS, CDR2 FNYEAQ. The length of the CDR3 is 18 residues. Trimming removed 1 base at V and 0 bases at J, with 19 bases between. The clonotype originates from a man between 60 and 70 years old in good health. The sequenced sample consisted of blood. The chain uses TRBV7-6 and TRBJ2-7; weak D call: TRBD2 (6 bases). CDR3 bases: TGTGCCAGCAGCTTAGTCGAGGCCAGGCGGGGCAGCTCCTACGAGCAGTACTTC. This gives the protein CASSLVEARRGSSYEQYF. Based on the CDR3 plus reference TRBV7-6 and TRBJ2-7, the full variable domain is GAGVSQSPRYKVTKRGQDVALRCDPISGHVSLYWYRQALGQGPEFLTYFNYEAQQDKSGLPNDRFSAERPEGSISTLTIQRTEQRDSAMYRCASSLVEARRGSSYEQYFGPGTRLTVT.